The rows below give T cell receptor beta chains drawn from one sample of a study of T-cell reconstitution after alpha-beta-depleted transplantation in children. A single record per CDR3 protein comes from TCRdb applying MiXCR to the PCR reads. This table has a few hundred thousand distinct CDR3 sequences, under 8.5% appearing once. Sample: PBMCs, taken before TCRalphabeta/CD19-depleted stem cell transplant. The receptors come from a boy aged 2 to 10 with acute lymphoblastic leukemia, due to receive a stem cell transplant. CDR3s include the opening cysteine and the closing phenylalanine or tryptophan. Each record gives: V gene, clone size, D gene, J gene, CDR3 protein, CDR3 DNA. A D gene is named only where the DNA matches it firmly. Clone size is given for some rows only: seen once, a few or many times, or a class if the clone is expanded.

TRBV14,NA,TRBD2,TRBJ2-7,CASSSLAGGPYEQYF,TGTGCCAGCAGCTCCTTAGCGGGGGGACCCTACGAGCAGTACTTC
TRBV12-3/TRBV12-4,many,NA,TRBJ1-2,CASSFQGTNYGYTF,TGTGCCAGCAGTTTTCAGGGAACTAACTATGGCTACACCTTC
TRBV7-3,NA,NA,TRBJ2-1,CASSPAGSGETYNEQFF,TGTGCCAGCAGCCCTGCGGGTTCCGGGGAGACCTACAATGAGCAGTTCTTC
TRBV7-9,many,NA,TRBJ2-5,CASSGFPGTRQETQYF,TGTGCCAGCAGCGGATTTCCGGGGACAAGACAAGAGACCCAGTACTTC
TRBV3-1,many,TRBD1,TRBJ2-7,CASSQRVDREYEQYF,TGTGCCAGCAGCCAAAGGGTTGACAGGGAGTACGAGCAGTACTTC
TRBV5-6,many,NA,TRBJ1-1,CASKVNRKNTEAFF,TGTGCCAGCAAGGTTAACAGAAAGAACACTGAAGCTTTCTTT
TRBV7-8,many,NA,TRBJ1-1,CASSSSGLVNTEAFF,TGTGCCAGCAGCTCTTCAGGGTTAGTGAACACTGAAGCTTTCTTT
TRBV29-1,many,TRBD2,TRBJ2-1,CSVEIGLAGKYNEQFF,TGCAGCGTTGAGATAGGGCTAGCGGGCAAATACAATGAGCAGTTCTTC
TRBV28,few,TRBD2,TRBJ2-3,CASRSAGSTDTQYF,TGTGCCAGCAGATCAGCGGGGAGCACAGATACGCAGTATTTT
TRBV5-1,NA,NA,TRBJ1-4,CASSSSWSGNNVKLFF,TGCGCCAGCAGCTCGTCCTGGAGCGGGAATAATGTAAAACTGTTTTTT
TRBV10-3,many,TRBD1,TRBJ1-5,CAIADTGTEGGPQHF,TGTGCCATCGCCGATACCGGGACAGAGGGAGGCCCCCAGCATTTT
TRBV29-1,many,TRBD1,TRBJ1-2,CSVGYRGDYGYTF,TGCAGCGTTGGGTACAGGGGTGACTATGGCTACACCTTC
TRBV7-9,many,NA,TRBJ1-1,CASSSLTGPNTEAFF,TGTGCCAGCAGCTCGTTAACCGGGCCGAACACTGAAGCTTTCTTT
TRBV4-3,few,TRBD2,TRBJ2-5,CASSQDRAGGPETQYF,TGCGCCAGCAGCCAAGATCGGGCGGGGGGGCCAGAGACCCAGTACTTC
TRBV28,many,NA,TRBJ1-4,CASRGSTKLFF,TGTGCCAGCAGGGGTTCAACTAAACTGTTTTTT
TRBV12-3/TRBV12-4,many,TRBD2,TRBJ2-2,CASSSLAGGIVSGELFF,TGTGCCAGCAGTTCATTAGCGGGGGGCATTGTGTCCGGGGAGCTGTTTTTT
TRBV6-2/TRBV6-3,many,TRBD2,TRBJ2-1,CASSRRGGALNEQFF,TGTGCCAGCAGTAGGCGCGGGGGTGCCCTCAATGAGCAGTTCTTC
TRBV5-1,many,NA,TRBJ2-4,CASSGENIQYF,TGCGCCAGCAGCGGCGAAAACATTCAGTACTTC
TRBV12-3/TRBV12-4,many,NA,TRBJ1-5,CASSNQPQHF,TGTGCCAGCAGTAATCAGCCCCAGCATTTT
TRBV20-1,few,NA,TRBJ1-5,CSPIGMGARTQHF,TGCAGTCCCATCGGCATGGGGGCCCGGACCCAGCATTTT
TRBV29-1,many,NA,TRBJ2-1,CSVEDGSGDEQFF,TGCAGCGTTGAAGATGGGTCGGGAGATGAGCAGTTCTTC
TRBV7-8,many,NA,TRBJ2-1,CASSLAAEQFF,TGTGCCAGCAGCTTAGCAGCGGAGCAGTTCTTC
TRBV28,many,NA,TRBJ1-2,CASSLGGENYGYTF,TGTGCCAGCAGTTTAGGCGGGGAAAACTATGGCTACACCTTC
TRBV5-5,many,TRBD2,TRBJ2-5,CASEGGAGGVETQYF,TGTGCCAGCGAGGGTGGAGCGGGAGGGGTGGAGACCCAGTACTTC
TRBV12-3/TRBV12-4,many,TRBD1,TRBJ2-1,CASSFLTGTVTLSSYNEQFF,TGTGCCAGCAGTTTTCTGACCGGGACAGTCACACTTAGCTCCTACAATGAGCAGTTCTTC
TRBV3-1,many,NA,TRBJ2-7,CASSQVWDASYEQYF,TGTGCCAGCAGCCAAGTTTGGGACGCCTCCTACGAGCAGTACTTC
TRBV11-2,many,TRBD1,TRBJ2-3,CASKLTGGRTDTQYF,TGTGCCAGCAAACTGACAGGGGGCCGGACAGATACGCAGTATTTT
TRBV4-2,few,TRBD2,TRBJ2-5,CASSQDWEGNQYF,TGTGCCAGCAGCCAAGATTGGGAGGGGAACCAGTACTTC
TRBV20-1,few,NA,TRBJ1-2,CSARIGSVGPNYGYTF,TGCAGTGCCCGAATTGGGTCGGTGGGACCTAACTATGGCTACACCTTC
TRBV5-1,many,TRBD1,TRBJ2-7,CASGGTGATYEQYF,TGCGCCAGCGGGGGGACAGGAGCCACCTACGAGCAGTACTTC
TRBV5-5,many,NA,TRBJ1-6,CASSFPGAFSSPLHF,TGTGCCAGCAGCTTCCCAGGGGCCTTTAGTTCACCCCTCCACTTT
TRBV4-3,NA,NA,TRBJ2-3,CASSQDLVGTDTQYF,TGCGCCAGCAGCCAAGATCTGGTAGGCACAGATACGCAGTATTTT
TRBV6-2/TRBV6-3,many,NA,TRBJ2-1,CASSYYYNEQFF,TGTGCCAGCAGTTACTATTACAATGAGCAGTTCTTC
TRBV7-6,few,NA,TRBJ2-3,CASSLDSSLASDTQYF,TGTGCCAGCAGCTTAGACTCCTCTCTAGCGTCAGATACGCAGTATTTT
TRBV18,many,NA,TRBJ1-1,CASSPLESPNTEAFF,TGTGCCAGCTCACCACTCGAATCGCCGAACACTGAAGCTTTCTTT
TRBV6-1,many,NA,TRBJ2-3,CASSEWGAVVTQYF,TGTGCCAGCAGTGAATGGGGGGCGGTGGTTACGCAGTATTTT
TRBV9,many,NA,TRBJ2-1,CASSEEGLKGEQFF,TGTGCCAGCAGCGAAGAGGGACTCAAGGGTGAGCAGTTCTTC
TRBV29-1,many,NA,TRBJ2-6,CSVTAARDTGLTANVLTF,TGCAGCGTGACCGCCGCCCGGGACACTGGTTTAACGGCCAACGTCCTGACTTTC
TRBV6-1,NA,NA,TRBJ2-2,CASSRLDTWNTGELFF,TGTGCCAGCAGTCGGTTGGACACTTGGAACACCGGGGAGCTGTTTTTT
TRBV5-1,NA,NA,TRBJ2-5,CASRLAETQYF,TGCGCCAGCAGACTAGCAGAGACCCAGTACTTC
TRBV28,NA,NA,TRBJ2-3,CGSSPPSTDTQYF,TGTGGCAGCAGTCCCCCTAGCACAGATACGCAGTATTTT